This TCR beta chain stems from a study of blood T cell repertoires in COVID-19. Study overall: Material from acute and convalescent COVID-19 was sourced from the United States, Italy and Spain.

In the study's own analysis: Nucleated cell counts were estimated from reference gene primer amplification. Profiling relied on immunoSEQ multiplex PCR, and the TCRdb table lists in-frame clones only, not all of them. For V, J and clone size, that table is used; D and trimming come from the DNA. The table lists some 130,000 clones, 55% to 75% of them singletons. V lost 1 base, J lost 7 bases, and 9 bases stayed unmatched. This CDR3 region has 15 residues. Germline V lookup: CDR1 SEHNR, CDR2 FQNEAQ (reference sequence). Material for sequencing was peripheral blood. The chain joins TRBV7-9 to TRBJ1-2; 7 bases match TRBD1. This clonotype was obtained from a woman between 65 and 79 years old with acute or convalescent COVID-19. CDR3 residues: CASSLEGAGHSGYTF. In DNA, the CDR3 is TGTGCCAGCAGCTTAGAGGGGGCCGGACACAGTGGCTACACCTTC.